This T cell receptor beta chain was recorded in a study of blood T cell repertoires in COVID-19. Study as a whole: Nucleic acid was either cDNA or gDNA, and it came from T cells, B-cell-depleted T cells, or PBMCs.

In the original workflow: Amplifying reference gene primers gave estimates of nucleated cell counts. Only in-frame clones appear in the TCRdb table, and some are missing; sequencing was by immunoSEQ multiplex PCR. V and J calls and clone size are given by that table; D and trimming were obtained from the DNA. The repertoire has over 100,000 clones, 65% to 85% of them found once; the top ten carry roughly 4%. The CDR3 covers 14 residues. The germline gives CDR1 MNHEY, CDR2 SMNVEV (reference sequence). J was trimmed by 2 bases and V by 6 bases; bases with no gene match: 7. Clinical histories supplied by participants themselves formed the basis of cohort assignment.

V gene TRBV27 combines with J gene TRBJ2-7; TRBD1 matches at 7 bases. Sequences were obtained from PBMCs or T cells enriched from blood (not recorded which). This sequence was found in a woman aged 25 to 45 who had recovered from COVID-19. The CDR3 loop reads CASSLDRAPYEQYF. In nucleotides, the CDR3 is TGTGCCAGCAGCCTTGACAGGGCCCCCTACGAGCAGTACTTC.